This T cell receptor beta chain was sequenced for a study of blood T cell repertoires in COVID-19 (dated by TCRdb to about 2020). Notes on the research overall: Samples covering the acute and convalescent phases of COVID-19 were provided by collaborators in the United States, Italy and Spain. The material from the prospective study consisted of cDNA or gDNA derived from T cells, B-cell-depleted T cells, or PBMCs. Subjects who had been exposed to COVID-19, were actively infected with it, or had recovered from it provided the deeply sampled blood TCRbeta repertoires that made up the dataset. A freely available public database, intended as a resource for researchers studying the immune response to SARS-CoV-2, is where the repertoires were released. Samples came from the ongoing ImmuneRACE study (first 160 participants) plus 1,254 subjects from 6 global collaborators. Sample metadata almost always included a de-identified subject ID, COVID-19 status, age in years and sex. HLA class I and class II types, where available, came from metadata supplied by the sample provider rather than from assay-based typing. The full study reports these points: The amount of clinical and demographic metadata varied by source and participant and was provided uncurated.

The collaborating institutions used their own protocols to collect whole blood in K2EDTA tubes. Collaborator samples were shipped for TCRbeta analysis as frozen whole blood, isolated PBMCs, or DNA extracted from either sample type. Note on this clone: Its antigen is still unknown. No base quality information exists; no much larger clone differs at one position.

TCRbeta CDR3 regions were amplified from genomic DNA by means of the immunoSEQ Assay, a bias-controlled multiplex PCR. The authors' analysis ran thus. The number of nucleated cells in each sample was estimated from the amplification of reference gene primers within the assay. To quantify the absolute abundance of each unique TCRbeta CDR3 rearrangement, sequence reads were collapsed and filtered. For each sample, productive Simpson clonality was calculated as the square root of Simpson's diversity index over productive rearrangements. Imported from immuneACCESS, the table was reduced by TCRdb to in-frame sequences with V and J called. These copies leave out some clones; in studies compared against another copy, an unresolved V gene accounts for under half, and the cause of the remainder is not known. That table is the source of V, J and clone size, and D and trimming were worked out from the DNA. Present in this sample are some 150,000 clones, roughly 84% of which were seen just once. The ten biggest clones cover over 2% of the sample.

Cut back by 2 bases and 5 bases, the V and J ends lie 9 bases apart. The germline V gene (reference sequence) provides CDR1 LGHDT and CDR2 YNNKEL. The CDR3 numbers 13 residues from cysteine through phenylalanine. The only DNA kept is the CDR3, 39 bases in frame from the first base. The V and J genes are TRBV3-1 (or the pseudogene TRBV3-2) and TRBJ1-1, with the identity of the D gene unclear. Sample: peripheral blood. This TCR was recovered from a man between 65 and 79 years old with acute or convalescent COVID-19. The nucleotide sequence is TGTGCCAGCAGCCAACAGGAGGGAACTGAAGCTTTCTTT. It is translated as CASSQQEGTEAFF.